These T cell receptor beta chains were read from a single sample in a study of cytomegalovirus exposure and HLA in healthy donors. TCRdb keeps only in-frame clones here, not all; method: immunoSEQ multiplex PCR. The repertoire holds some 88,000 clones, with around 96% as singletons. Input material: PBMCs. Receptors were obtained from a man aged 18 to 30 in good health and CMV-seronegative. Each CDR3 is given with its conserved first and last residue. A D gene is named only where the DNA matches it firmly. Clone size is given for some rows only: seen once, a few or many times, or a class if the clone is expanded.

CDR3	DNA	V	D	J	size
CAISGTGVNTEAFF	TGTGCCATCAGTGGGACAGGTGTGAACACTGAAGCTTTCTTT	TRBV10-3	TRBD1	TRBJ1-1	NA
CASSPFGTGYNEQFF	TGTGCCAGCAGCCCCTTTGGGACAGGGTACAATGAGCAGTTCTTC	TRBV28	TRBD1	TRBJ2-1	once
CASSTWTVNQPQHF	TGTGCCAGCAGCACTTGGACAGTCAATCAGCCCCAGCATTTT	TRBV21-1	NA	TRBJ1-5	NA
CASCPGAKRNEKLFF	TGTGCCAGCTGCCCAGGGGCAAAGAGGAATGAAAAACTGTTTTTT	TRBV21-1	NA	TRBJ1-4	NA
CASSPFPYRAVGNQPQHF	TGCGCCAGCAGCCCTTTCCCCTACAGGGCCGTGGGCAATCAGCCCCAGCATTTT	TRBV4-1	NA	TRBJ1-5	NA
CASSEEGLAALAHYEQYF	TGTGCCAGCAGTGAAGAGGGACTAGCGGCCCTCGCTCACTACGAGCAGTACTTC	TRBV6-1	TRBD2	TRBJ2-7	NA
CAISDTGSDTQYF	TGTGCCATCAGTGATACAGGCTCAGATACGCAGTATTTT	TRBV10-3	NA	TRBJ2-3	NA
CASSFSGGWDGNQPQHF	TGTGCCAGCAGCTTTAGTGGGGGCTGGGACGGCAATCAGCCCCAGCATTTT	TRBV5-5	NA	TRBJ1-5	NA
CASSLGGDLSNQPQHF	TGTGCCAGCAGTTTAGGAGGGGACCTATCCAATCAGCCCCAGCATTTT	TRBV28	NA	TRBJ1-5	NA
CASSLRSLAGALGGKETQYF	TGCGCCAGCAGCCTTCGATCACTAGCGGGAGCTCTAGGCGGGAAGGAGACCCAGTACTTC	TRBV4-1	TRBD2	TRBJ2-5	NA
CASSPDRDQPQHF	TGTGCCAGCTCACCAGACAGGGATCAGCCCCAGCATTTT	TRBV18	TRBD1	TRBJ1-5	NA
CASSVRTGDFDTQYF	TGTGCCAGCAGCGTCCGGACAGGGGACTTTGATACGCAGTATTTT	TRBV6-6	TRBD1	TRBJ2-3	NA
CASRDTGDGAETQYF	TGTGCCAGCAGGGACACAGGGGACGGGGCAGAGACCCAGTACTTC	TRBV5-6	TRBD1	TRBJ2-5	NA
CAWSRGQGGGEKLFF	TGTGCCTGGAGTAGGGGACAGGGAGGAGGTGAAAAACTGTTTTTT	TRBV30	TRBD1	TRBJ1-4	NA
CASSPNSWETQYF	TGTGCCAGCAGCCCTAATAGCTGGGAGACCCAGTACTTC	TRBV9	NA	TRBJ2-5	NA
CASRPGQGGDYGYTF	TGTGCCAGCAGACCGGGACAGGGCGGGGACTATGGCTACACCTTC	TRBV6-6	TRBD1	TRBJ1-2	NA
CAWSRQADYEQYF	TGTGCCTGGAGTCGACAGGCTGACTACGAGCAGTACTTC	TRBV30	NA	TRBJ2-7	NA
CASSLLNFKRLGSYNEQFF	TGTGCCAGCAGCTTGTTGAATTTTAAAAGACTAGGTTCCTACAATGAGCAGTTCTTC	TRBV7-8	NA	TRBJ2-1	NA
CASSWGGASIEAFF	TGTGCCAGCAGCTGGGGGGGGGCATCTATTGAAGCTTTCTTT	TRBV11-2	NA	TRBJ1-1	NA
CASSLDSSSGNTIYF	TGTGCCAGCAGCTTAGACAGTTCCTCTGGAAACACCATATATTTT	TRBV13	NA	TRBJ1-3	NA
CASSAMTENEQFF	TGTGCCAGCAGTGCCATGACAGAGAATGAGCAGTTCTTC	TRBV6-4	NA	TRBJ2-1	NA
CASSLPAGAVLDTQYF	TGCGCCAGCAGCCTTCCAGCGGGGGCGGTATTGGATACGCAGTATTTT	TRBV4-1	TRBD2	TRBJ2-3	NA
CASTGSGDTQYF	TGCGCCAGCACCGGTTCCGGAGATACGCAGTATTTT	TRBV5-1	NA	TRBJ2-3	NA
CASSLLSAGGELFF	TGTGCCAGCAGTTTATTGTCGGCGGGCGGGGAGCTGTTTTTT	TRBV27	NA	TRBJ2-2	few
CASSLGRGLGNTIYF	TGTGCCAGCAGCTTGGGGCGGGGGCTTGGAAACACCATATATTTT	TRBV5-4	NA	TRBJ1-3	NA
CASSDPGQGGYGYTF	TGTGCCAGCAGTGACCCCGGACAGGGAGGCTACGGCTACACCTTC	TRBV25-1	TRBD1	TRBJ1-2	NA
CASSRGSTGTEAFF	TGTGCCAGCAGCCGGGGGTCAACGGGCACTGAAGCTTTCTTT	TRBV5-4	NA	TRBJ1-1	NA
CASSLKSDTYTDTQYF	TGTGCCAGCAGCTTAAAGTCGGACACCTACACAGATACGCAGTATTTT	TRBV11-3	NA	TRBJ2-3	NA
CASSHPSGDGGSTDTQYF	TGTGCCAGCAGCCACCCCTCGGGAGACGGCGGGAGCACAGATACGCAGTATTTT	TRBV4-2	NA	TRBJ2-3	NA
CAWSTRRAWELFF	TGTGCCTGGAGTACCAGGAGGGCTTGGGAGCTGTTTTTT	TRBV30	NA	TRBJ2-2	NA
CASRTGQASSGNTIYF	TGTGCCAGTCGGACGGGACAGGCGAGCTCTGGAAACACCATATATTTT	TRBV19	TRBD1	TRBJ1-3	once
CASSLNYRTPYQPQHF	TGTGCCAGCAGTTTAAACTATCGGACACCTTATCAGCCCCAGCATTTT	TRBV27	NA	TRBJ1-5	NA
CSARDDSYYTF	TGCAGTGCTAGAGATGACAGTTACTACACCTTC	TRBV20-1	NA	TRBJ1-2	once
CASTKGTAFRSGNTIYF	TGTGCCAGTACCAAGGGGACAGCCTTTCGCTCTGGAAACACCATATATTTT	TRBV19	TRBD1	TRBJ1-3	NA
CASSFRQGAEKLFF	TGCGCCAGCAGCTTCCGACAGGGGGCTGAAAAACTGTTTTTT	TRBV5-1	TRBD1	TRBJ1-4	once
CASSYSGQGPRDTEAFF	TGTGCCAGCAGCTACAGCGGACAGGGGCCGCGGGACACTGAAGCTTTCTTT	TRBV5-5	TRBD1	TRBJ1-1	once
CASSKGSRLHEGTQYF	TGTGCCAGCAGCAAAGGGAGCCGATTACATGAGGGGACCCAGTACTTC	TRBV21-1	NA	TRBJ2-5	once
CASSSPRQGTGELFF	TGTGCCAGCAGCTCCCCCCGACAGGGCACCGGGGAGCTGTTTTTT	TRBV11-2	TRBD1	TRBJ2-2	NA
CASSFSLAGTEQFF	TGTGCCAGCAGTTTCTCACTAGCGGGAACCGAGCAGTTCTTC	TRBV27	TRBD2	TRBJ2-1	NA
CASSPNPGQATSGANVLTF	TGTGCCAGCTCACCAAATCCGGGACAGGCCACGTCTGGGGCCAACGTCCTGACTTTC	TRBV18	TRBD1	TRBJ2-6	NA
CASRATGVGNQPQHF	TGTGCCAGCAGGGCAACAGGGGTGGGCAATCAGCCCCAGCATTTT	TRBV2	TRBD1	TRBJ1-5	NA
CASSVAPGQAYEQYF	TGTGCCAGCAGCGTAGCTCCGGGACAGGCCTACGAGCAGTACTTC	TRBV9	TRBD1	TRBJ2-7	NA
CAISDVWQSNQPQHF	TGTGCCATCAGTGACGTATGGCAGAGCAATCAGCCCCAGCATTTT	TRBV10-3	NA	TRBJ1-5	NA
CASSQRGRAGSTDTQYF	TGCGCCAGCAGCCAACGGGGGAGAGCGGGGTCCACAGATACGCAGTATTTT	TRBV4-1	TRBD2	TRBJ2-3	NA
CASSYSSLADTEAFF	TGTGCCAGCAGTTACTCGAGCCTCGCTGACACTGAAGCTTTCTTT	TRBV6-6	NA	TRBJ1-1	NA
CASSIGHRGKIGAEAFF	TGTGCCAGCAGCATAGGCCACAGGGGAAAGATAGGAGCTGAAGCTTTCTTT	TRBV7-6	TRBD1	TRBJ1-1	NA
CASRPRDSSYEQYF	TGTGCCAGCAGACCCCGGGACAGCTCCTACGAGCAGTACTTC	TRBV11-2	TRBD1	TRBJ2-7	once
CASSLLGPTDTQYF	TGTGCCAGCAGCTTATTGGGGCCCACAGATACGCAGTATTTT	TRBV7-3	NA	TRBJ2-3	NA
CASSDSGTGVGYTF	TGTGCCAGCAGCGATAGTGGGACAGGGGTTGGCTACACCTTC	TRBV7-9	TRBD1	TRBJ1-2	once
CASSWDSLGEQYF	TGCGCCAGCAGCTGGGACTCCCTGGGGGAGCAGTACTTC	TRBV5-1	NA	TRBJ2-7	NA
CASSLSGIRGYTF	TGTGCCAGCAGCTTATCAGGGATAAGGGGCTACACCTTC	TRBV7-2	NA	TRBJ1-2	NA
CASSSEAVGTGELFF	TGTGCCAGCAGTAGTGAGGCAGTGGGTACCGGGGAGCTGTTTTTT	TRBV6-5	NA	TRBJ2-2	NA
CASSTWTGNFQETQYF	TGTGCCAGCAGCACCTGGACAGGGAATTTCCAAGAGACCCAGTACTTC	TRBV5-5	TRBD1	TRBJ2-5	NA
CASSPGQDNQPQHF	TGTGCCAGCTCACCGGGACAGGACAATCAGCCCCAGCATTTT	TRBV18	TRBD1	TRBJ1-5	NA